This T cell receptor (beta chain) was sequenced for a study of blood T cell repertoires in COVID-19. Study in general: The United States, Italy and Spain were the sources of the acute and convalescent COVID-19 samples.

Per the study methods: Cell counts per sample came from amplifying reference gene primers. Libraries were prepared by immunoSEQ multiplex PCR; TCRdb keeps only in-frame clonotypes and omits some of them. V and J calls plus clone size are reproduced from that table; the DNA served to infer D and trimming. The data contain about 150,000 clones, over 80% of them seen just once; the ten biggest clones take up about 8.9%. The CDR3 contains 15 residues. Germline V gene data show CDR1 as KGHSH and CDR2 as LQKENI. Trimming cost V 6 bases and J 3 bases, with 15 bases left between them. Seattle patient enrollment occurred during active infection, with longitudinal follow-up thereafter.

The source is a man aged 25-45 years with COVID-19, enrolled during active disease. Sequencing was performed on peripheral blood. The rearrangement joins TRBV18 to TRBJ1-5; perhaps TRBD1 as D (6 bases). DNA for the CDR3: TGTGCCAGCTCGTCCGCAGGGGAGATCAATCAGCCCCAGCATTTT. Amino acids: CASSSAGEINQPQHF.